This T cell receptor beta chain was retrieved from a study of T cell responses to AZD1222 COVID-19 vaccine. Points on this clone: Its specificity is not known.

Trimming removed 7 bases at V and 6 bases at J, with 7 bases between. The CDR3 sequence is 10 residues long. CDR1 and CDR2 from the germline V gene are SQVTM and ANQGSEA. Measured with immunoSEQ multiplex PCR; TCRdb has only the in-frame clones, and not every one. The sample contains some 160,000 clones, just over 90% of which appear only once. The study's findings and limits: Baseline antibody screening turned up just a handful of seropositive AZD1222 recipients.

This clonotype originated in an adult who received the AZD1222 COVID-19 vaccine. Sequencing was performed on peripheral blood, taken 28 days after the second AZD1222 dose. V and J are TRBV29-1 and TRBJ2-1; a possible D gene is TRBD2 (6 bases). As DNA, the CDR3 is TGCAGCGGGGGACTCAATGAGCAGTTCTTC. It codes for CSGGLNEQFF.